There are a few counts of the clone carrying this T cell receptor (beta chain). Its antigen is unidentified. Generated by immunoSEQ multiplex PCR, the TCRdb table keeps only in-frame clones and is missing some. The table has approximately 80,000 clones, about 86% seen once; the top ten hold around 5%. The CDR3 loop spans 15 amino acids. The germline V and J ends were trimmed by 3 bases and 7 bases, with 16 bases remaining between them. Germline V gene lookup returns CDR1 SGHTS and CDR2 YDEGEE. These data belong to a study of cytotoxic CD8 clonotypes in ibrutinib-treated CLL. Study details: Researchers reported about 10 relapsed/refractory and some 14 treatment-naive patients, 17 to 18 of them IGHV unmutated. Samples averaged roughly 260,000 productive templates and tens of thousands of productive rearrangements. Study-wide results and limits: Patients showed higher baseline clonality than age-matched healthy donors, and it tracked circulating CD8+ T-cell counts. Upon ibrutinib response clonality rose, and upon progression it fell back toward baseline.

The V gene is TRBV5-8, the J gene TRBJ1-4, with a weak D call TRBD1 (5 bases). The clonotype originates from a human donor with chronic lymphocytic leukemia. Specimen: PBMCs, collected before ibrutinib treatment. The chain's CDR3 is CASSYGTGEGEKLFF. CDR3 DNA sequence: TGTGCCAGCAGCTACGGGACCGGGGAGGGTGAAAAACTGTTTTTT.